The clone carrying this TCR beta chain was seen a single time. Its antigen is still unknown. TCRdb's table, derived via immunoSEQ multiplex PCR, lists solely in-frame clones and lacks some. The profile shows 45,000 to 60,000 clones, about nine tenths of them singletons. After removal of 4 bases from V and 7 bases from J, the junction contained 7 bases not matched to a gene. This CDR3 has 15 amino acids. The germline V gene has CDR1 SGHTA and CDR2 FQGTGA. Systemic immunosuppression or a history of autoimmune disease excluded patients. This specimen comes from a study of OX40 agonist ivuxolimab in advanced cancers. Study at large: Dose-escalation patients suffered from hepatocellular carcinoma, melanoma, renal cell or head and neck cancer.

Findings and caveats of the study: At doses 0.1 to 3.0 mg/kg, CD4+ and CD8+ clones expanded. Those patients achieving a partial response at 0.1-3.0 mg/kg showed among the lowest clonal expansion.

The TCR was taken from an adult with an advanced solid tumor such as melanoma, head and neck, liver or kidney cancer. The sample consisted of CD4+ or CD8+ T cells sorted from blood, taken in a trial of the OX40 agonist ivuxolimab. The chain uses TRBV7-3 and TRBJ2-1, with 10 bases that match TRBD2. This CDR3 is CASSSTLAGLNEQFF. The CDR3 region has the DNA TGTGCCAGCAGCTCTACACTAGCGGGGCTTAATGAGCAGTTCTTC.